This passage covers 20 T cell receptor beta chains from one sample sequenced in a study of blood T cell repertoires in COVID-19. The table came from immunoSEQ multiplex PCR; TCRdb's copy has only in-frame clones and leaves some out. Of approximately 360,000 clones listed, about 87% are singletons. The sequencing input was PBMCs or T cells enriched from blood (not recorded which). All receptors derive from a man aged 35-49 years in a cohort exposed to, infected with or recovered from COVID-19 (not recorded which).

About this clone itself: The same CDR3 also results from other DNA sequences found in this sample. The genes are TRBV3-1 (or the pseudogene TRBV3-2) and TRBJ2-5; D might be TRBD1 (6 bases). The V gene lost 1 base and the J gene lost 1 base, with 10 bases spanning the gap. The CDR3 consists of 15 residues. Germline V gene sequence: CDR1 LGHDT, CDR2 YNNKEL (reference sequence). The CDR3 spells CASSQVGAPQETQYF. CDR3 coding DNA: TGTGCCAGCAGCCAAGTGGGGGCGCCCCAAGAGACCCAGTACTTC.

As for this clone: Other DNA sequences within the sample encode an identical CDR3. This chain links TRBV9 with TRBJ2-3, with D tentatively TRBD2 (6 bases). The CDR3 spans 14 residues. The germline V gene has CDR1 SGDLS and CDR2 YYNGEE. V lost 0 bases, J lost 3 bases, and 8 bases lay in between. The CDR3 is CASSVVGGTDTQYF. CDR3 nucleotides: TGTGCCAGCAGCGTAGTCGGGGGAACAGATACGCAGTATTTT.

The rearrangement joins TRBV4-1 to TRBJ2-4, with a possible D match to TRBD2 (5 bases). The CDR3 is made up of 18 amino acids. The ends were cut back, 0 bases at V and 3 bases at J, with 18 bases in the middle. Germline V gene data show CDR1 as MGHRA and CDR2 as YSYEKL. CDR3 sequence reads: CASSQDRERGLGKNIQYF. The CDR3 DNA reads TGCGCCAGCAGCCAAGATAGGGAGCGAGGTTTGGGCAAAAACATTCAGTACTTC.

This chain joins TRBV7-2 and TRBJ1-2; no clear D. The CDR3 contains 13 residues. In germline, CDR1 is SGHTA, CDR2 FQGNSA. Trimming removed 1 base at V and 4 bases at J, with 7 bases between. CDR3 bases: TGTGCCAGCAGCTTAGGGGCGCTCTATGGCTACACCTTC. Amino acid sequence: CASSLGALYGYTF.

The V gene is TRBV5-4, the J gene TRBJ2-2; tentative D call: TRBD2 (5 bases). The germline V gene has CDR1 SGHNT and CDR2 YYREEE (reference sequence). This CDR3 contains 15 residues. The germline V and J ends were trimmed by 4 bases and 5 bases, with 15 bases remaining between them. Here the CDR3 reads CASSGGGRRTGELFF. The CDR3 nucleotides read TGTGCCAGCAGCGGAGGAGGCCGCAGGACCGGGGAGCTGTTTTTT.

The chain combines TRBV4-1 with TRBJ2-7; maybe TRBD1 (6 bases). V shed 0 bases and J shed 3 bases, with 12 bases lying between them. This CDR3 comprises 15 residues. Germline V lookup: CDR1 MGHRA, CDR2 YSYEKL. Written as DNA, the CDR3 is TGCGCCAGCAGCCAAGATTCCCCCAGGGGCTACGAGCAGTACTTC. Its protein is CASSQDSPRGYEQYF.

The chain carries TRBV5-6 and TRBJ2-1, with TRBD1 matching over 7 bases. The CDR3 extends over 16 amino acids. Trimming removed 3 bases from V and 2 bases from J; junction bases left unmatched: 8. CDR1 is SGHDT and CDR2 is YYEEEE in the germline V gene. The CDR3 spells CASSSLDRRPYNEQFF. DNA of the CDR3: TGTGCCAGCAGCTCCTTGGACAGGAGACCCTACAATGAGCAGTTCTTC.

This sequence joins TRBV18 and TRBJ2-5; 11 bases map to TRBD1. Trimming removed 1 base from V and 5 bases from J; junction bases left unmatched: 6. Germline V CDR1 and CDR2: KGHSH, LQKENI. The CDR3 has 16 residues. The CDR3 nucleotides are TGTGCCAGCTCACCACTATCCGGGACAGGGGGTGAGACCCAGTACTTC. Translated: CASSPLSGTGGETQYF. Full variable domain (remainder filled in from reference TRBV18 and TRBJ2-5): NAGVMQNPRHLVRRRGQEARLRCSPMKGHSHVYWYRQLPEEGLKFMVYLQKENIIDESGMPKERFSAEFPKEGPSILRIQQVVRGDSAAYFCASSPLSGTGGETQYFGPGTRLLVL.

V usage is TRBV28 and J usage is TRBJ1-5, with 8 positions matching TRBD1. The V and J ends lost 8 bases and 3 bases, in that order; junction bases with no gene match: 3. The CDR3 is 13 amino acids. Germline loops: CDR1 MDHEN, CDR2 SYDVKM. The CDR3 is CASRGQVNQPQHF. The CDR3 nucleotides read TGTGCCAGCCGGGGACAGGTCAATCAGCCCCAGCATTTT.

This chain joins TRBV5-6 and TRBJ2-2, with 14 bases that match TRBD2. The CDR3 has 18 amino acids. With 6 bases clipped from V and 4 bases from J, the junction kept 11 bases outside the gene matches. Germline CDR1 reads SGHDT; CDR2 reads YYEEEE. CDR3 protein: CASTRLAGGPGSTGELFF. In nucleotides, the CDR3 is TGTGCCAGCACCAGACTAGCGGGAGGGCCCGGAAGCACCGGGGAGCTGTTTTTT.

The rearrangement uses TRBV12-1 and TRBJ2-7; TRBD2 is the table's D call, not checked against the DNA. TRBV12-1 is a pseudogene locus. The CDR3 extends over 15 amino acids. CDR3: CASSFRTSGSLEQYF. CDR3 DNA sequence: TGTGCCAGCAGCTTCAGGACTAGCGGGAGCCTCGAGCAGTACTTC.

In DNA form, the CDR3 reads TGTGCCAGCTCAGCTTTTTTCGGGCAGGGGTCCGGAGATACGCAGTATTTT. It encodes CASSAFFGQGSGDTQYF. V usage is TRBV18 and J usage is TRBJ2-3, with a weak D call TRBD1 (6 bases). Trimming took 5 bases from V and 5 from J, leaving 23 bases between them. Germline V CDR1 and CDR2: KGHSH, LQKENI. CDR3 length equals 17 residues.

This clone was seen just once. This chain links TRBV6-1 with TRBJ1-1; 10 positions match TRBD1. This CDR3 has 15 amino acids. The V gene end was trimmed by 0 bases and the J gene end by 3 bases; junction bases not matched to a gene: 1. Germline loops: CDR1 MNHNS, CDR2 SASEGT. This CDR3 is CASSEADRGDTEAFF. CDR3 nucleotides: TGTGCCAGCAGTGAAGCGGACAGGGGGGACACTGAAGCTTTCTTT.

CDR3 sequence reads: CASRPLVASTDTQYF. For the CDR3, the DNA is TGTGCCAGCAGACCTCTCGTAGCTAGCACAGATACGCAGTATTTT. The chain links TRBV3-1 (or the pseudogene TRBV3-2) to TRBJ2-3, with D uncertain. V lost 6 bases, J lost 0 bases, and 13 bases lay in between. The CDR3 spans 15 residues. Per germline, CDR1 LGHDT and CDR2 YNNKEL (reference sequence).

The gene calls are TRBV18 and TRBJ2-2, with D possibly being TRBD2 (6 bases). The CDR3 consists of 14 residues. The germline V gene encodes CDR1 KGHSH and CDR2 LQKENI. The V gene lost 5 bases and the J gene lost 3 bases, with 10 bases spanning the gap. The CDR3, as DNA: TGTGCCAGCTCAACCGGGACTGACACCGGGGAGCTGTTTTTT. It specifies CASSTGTDTGELFF.

V and J are TRBV5-4 and TRBJ1-2; 7 bases agree with TRBD1. The CDR3 has 14 residues. Germline V gene sequence: CDR1 SGHNT, CDR2 YYREEE (reference sequence). V gave up 4 bases and J gave up 3 bases; unmatched junction bases: 6. The CDR3 loop is CASSGGQPYYGYTF. CDR3 in DNA: TGTGCCAGCAGCGGGGGACAGCCCTACTATGGCTACACCTTC.

The chain is built from TRBV28 and TRBJ1-1; TRBD1 might be the D (5 bases). Germline CDR1 is MDHEN and CDR2 is SYDVKM. The CDR3 length is 16 residues. The V end was cut by 1 base, the J end by 0 bases, with 12 bases between. CDR3 amino acids: CASSLSRGSVNTEAFF. The CDR3 bases are TGTGCCAGCAGTTTATCAAGGGGATCTGTGAACACTGAAGCTTTCTTT.

The V gene is TRBV27, the J gene TRBJ1-2, with no clear D. V was pared by 2 bases and J by 7 bases, with 11 bases between. The CDR3 sequence is 13 residues long. CDR1 and CDR2 (germline): MNHEY, SMNVEV (reference sequence). In nucleotides, the CDR3 is TGTGCCAGCAGTTTAACCGGGGATGTTGGCTACACCTTC. Its protein is CASSLTGDVGYTF.

The CDR3 sequence is CASSLDGTGRTEAFF. CDR3 bases: TGCGCCAGCAGCTTGGACGGGACAGGACGCACTGAAGCTTTCTTT. The chain recombines TRBV5-1 with TRBJ1-1; 8 bases are a match to TRBD1. Germline V CDR1 and CDR2: SGHRS, YFSETQ. This CDR3 has 15 residues. With 0 bases clipped from V and 4 bases from J, the junction kept 5 bases outside the gene matches.

The gene calls are TRBV5-4 and TRBJ2-1, with 9 positions matching TRBD2. The germline gives CDR1 SGHNT, CDR2 YYREEE (reference sequence). The CDR3 loop spans 15 amino acids. J was trimmed by 7 bases and V by 0 bases; bases with no gene match: 5. The CDR3 sequence is CASSLGLAGPNEQFF. The CDR3 DNA sequence: TGTGCCAGCAGCTTGGGCCTAGCGGGACCTAATGAGCAGTTCTTC. Supplemented by reference TRBV5-4 and TRBJ2-1, the full variable domain reads ETGVTQSPTHLIKTRGQQVTLRCSSQSGHNTVSWYQQALGQGPQFIFQYYREEENGRGNFPPRFSGLQFPNYSSELNVNALELDDSALYLCASSLGLAGPNEQFFGPGTRLTVL.